Each of the 29 T cell receptor beta chains below was sequenced from the same sample in a study of radiotherapy plus CTLA-4 blockade in lung cancer. Repertoires were generated with immunoSEQ multiplex PCR, while TCRdb's copy carries only in-frame clones and drops some. Counted here are under 100,000 clones, about 85% occurring once; the ten biggest clones make up roughly 15%. The sample here was peripheral blood, taken from a patient treated with radiotherapy plus ipilimumab. These receptors were taken from a human donor with non-small cell lung cancer that progressed on radiotherapy plus ipilimumab.

In its sample, this clone was seen a few times. The gene calls are TRBV28 and TRBJ1-1; D perhaps matches TRBD1 (5 bases). The CDR3 length is 14 residues. Germline V lookup: CDR1 MDHEN, CDR2 SYDVKM. The V gene lost 7 bases and the J gene lost 1 base, with 13 bases spanning the gap. The CDR3 reads CASTPTGGNTEAFF. The CDR3 DNA follows: TGTGCCAGCACCCCAACCGGGGGGAACACTGAAGCTTTCTTT. Variable domain in full (rest from reference TRBV28 and TRBJ1-1): DVKVTQSSRYLVKRTGEKVFLECVQDMDHENMFWYRQDPGLGLRLIYFSYDVKMKEKGDIPEGYSVSREKKERFSLILESASTNQTSMYLCASTPTGGNTEAFFGQGTRLTVV.

This clone was detected a few times. The chain couples TRBV10-3 to TRBJ1-2, with D perhaps TRBD1 (5 bases). The V end lost 6 bases, the J end lost 6 bases, and 11 bases lay between the germline ends. Germline V gene lookup returns CDR1 ENHRY and CDR2 SYGVKD. This CDR3 is built from 12 residues. CDR3 loop: CAISVAGDGYTF. CDR3 nucleotide sequence: TGTGCCATCAGCGTGGCGGGGGATGGCTACACCTTC.

V is TRBV5-4 and J is TRBJ1-1; 7 positions match TRBD1. CDR1 is SGHNT, CDR2 YYREEE, per germline (reference sequence). V gave up 0 bases and J gave up 0 bases; unmatched junction bases: 2. The CDR3 is 15 amino acids. The CDR3 spells CASSLAQGVNTEAFF. The CDR3 nucleotides read TGTGCCAGCAGCTTGGCGCAGGGGGTGAACACTGAAGCTTTCTTT.

V is TRBV7-3 and J is TRBJ2-5; 7 bases align to TRBD2. The trim removed 2 bases at V and 5 bases at J, leaving 2 bases unmatched. Germline assignment: CDR1 SGHTA and CDR2 FQGTGA. The CDR3 length is 13 residues. The CDR3 protein is CASSLGGGETQYF. The CDR3 bases are TGTGCCAGCAGCTTAGGGGGAGGGGAGACCCAGTACTTC.

J is TRBJ1-1 and V is TRBV29-1; D gene uncertain. V lost 4 bases and J lost 3, with 12 bases in between. Germline CDR1 and CDR2: SQVTM and ANQGSEA. There are 13 residues in the CDR3. CDR3 in amino acids: CSVVLAGDTEAFF. CDR3 nucleotides: TGCAGCGTTGTTTTGGCGGGAGACACTGAAGCTTTCTTT. The full variable domain, in which reference TRBV29-1 and TRBJ1-1 provide the parts outside the CDR3, is SAVISQKPSRDICQRGTSLTIQCQVDSQVTMMFWYRQQPGQSLTLIATANQGSEATYESGFVIDKFPISRPNLTFSTLTVSNMSPEDSSIYLCSVVLAGDTEAFFGQGTRLTVV.

The CDR3 bases are TGCGCCAGCAGCCAACGAAATACAGGGGGCCAGGGAGATACGCAGTATTTT. It is translated as CASSQRNTGGQGDTQYF. This sequence joins TRBV4-3 and TRBJ2-3; 9 bases match TRBD1. The CDR3 sequence is 17 residues long. V lost 2 bases, J lost 5 bases, and 11 bases stayed unmatched. CDR1 is LGHNA, CDR2 YSLEER, per germline.

The rearrangement links TRBV5-1 to TRBJ2-3; 10 positions agree with TRBD2. Trimming at V came to 4 bases and at J to 4 bases, leaving 6 bases not matched to a gene. From germline, CDR1 is SGHRS and CDR2 YFSETQ. The CDR3 totals 15 residues. The CDR3 protein is CASSPGTSEADTQYF. For the CDR3, the DNA is TGCGCCAGCAGCCCCGGGACTAGCGAAGCAGATACGCAGTATTTT.

This clone was recorded a few times. The chain recombines TRBV7-9 with TRBJ1-1, with 9 bases matching TRBD1. The junction had 20 bases not matched to a gene; V was cut back by 5 bases and J by 10 bases. There are 17 residues in the CDR3. Germline V gene data show CDR1 as SEHNR and CDR2 as FQNEAQ (reference sequence). CDR3 nucleotide sequence: TGTGCCAGCAGCCCATTACTCCCGGGACAGGGTAAGTCAGGAGCTTTCTTT. Translated, it gives CASSPLLPGQGKSGAFF.

The V gene is TRBV18, the J gene TRBJ2-7; 8 nucleotides match TRBD1. Per the germline V gene, CDR1 is KGHSH and CDR2 is LQKENI. This CDR3 is 15 amino acids long. V was clipped by 3 bases and J by 3 bases; unmatched bases: 7. The DNA for the CDR3 is TGTGCCAGCTCACCTCCCTCAGGACAGGGCTACGAGCAGTACTTC. Its translation is CASSPPSGQGYEQYF.

The chain joins TRBV20-1 to TRBJ2-7; D not resolved. The CDR3 extends over 11 amino acids. Germline CDR1 is DFQATT and CDR2 is SNEGSKA (reference sequence). V was shortened by 1 base and J by 9 bases, with 10 bases between the two germline ends. DNA of the CDR3: TGCAGTGCTAGAGGTTCTACTGGGCAGTACTTC. This sequence encodes CSARGSTGQYF.

V and J are TRBV7-9 and TRBJ2-7; perhaps TRBD2 as D (6 bases). V was pared by 1 base and J by 4 bases, with 8 bases between. The germline gives CDR1 SEHNR, CDR2 FQNEAQ (reference sequence). The CDR3 totals 13 residues. CDR3: CASSLEGRYEQYF. The CDR3 DNA sequence: TGTGCCAGCAGCTTAGAGGGGAGGTACGAGCAGTACTTC.

The CDR3 sequence is CASSPKATGGGTEAFF. The CDR3 nucleotides are TGTGCCAGCTCACCTAAAGCAACAGGGGGGGGAACTGAAGCTTTCTTT. This chain links TRBV18 with TRBJ1-1; 8 nucleotides match TRBD1. Germline V gives CDR1 KGHSH, CDR2 LQKENI. V lost 3 bases and J lost 5; bases outside the gene matches: 11. CDR3 length equals 16 residues.

The chain couples TRBV19 to TRBJ1-2, with 8 positions matching TRBD1. After removal of 3 bases from V and 5 bases from J, the junction contained 11 bases not matched to a gene. The germline V gene has CDR1 LNHDA and CDR2 SQIVND (reference sequence). This CDR3 contains 16 residues. The CDR3 sequence is CASSIPGQGRRYGYTF. DNA of the CDR3: TGTGCCAGTAGTATCCCCGGACAGGGTCGTCGGTATGGCTACACCTTC.

The chain links TRBV9 to TRBJ2-1; D is tentatively TRBD1 or TRBD2 (5 bases each). CDR1 is SGDLS, CDR2 YYNGEE, per germline. The V end lost 0 bases, the J end lost 8 bases, and 18 bases lay between the germline ends. The CDR3 covers 16 residues. The CDR3 spells CASSVVGTLSGDEQFF. The CDR3 DNA reads TGTGCCAGCAGCGTAGTAGGGACCCTCTCGGGCGATGAGCAGTTCTTC.

This clone was seen once. The V and J genes are TRBV27 and TRBJ2-1; possible D gene TRBD1, 6 bases. The ends were cut back, 8 bases at V and 6 bases at J, with 20 bases in the middle. Germline values: CDR1 MNHEY, CDR2 SMNVEV (reference sequence). The CDR3 is made up of 15 amino acids. In nucleotides, the CDR3 is TGTGCCAGCCAACCTGACAGGAGCCTGAGCAATGAGCAGTTCTTC. Translation: CASQPDRSLSNEQFF.

The chain has TRBV6-5 and TRBJ1-1; the match to TRBD1 covers 7 bases. J gave up 3 bases and V 6 bases, and 7 bases lay outside the gene matches. The CDR3 loop spans 14 amino acids. Germline lookup yields CDR1 MNHEY and CDR2 SVGAGI. For the CDR3, the DNA is TGTGCCAGCAGGAGGACAGGCGACTACACTGAAGCTTTCTTT. Its protein product is CASRRTGDYTEAFF.

The chain is built from TRBV5-1 and TRBJ1-1; 9 bases map to TRBD1. The CDR3 runs to 14 residues. Germline V gene sequence: CDR1 SGHRS, CDR2 YFSETQ. J was trimmed by 4 bases and V by 3 bases; bases with no gene match: 4. The CDR3 DNA follows: TGCGCCAGCAGCTCCCTGGACAGGGGCACTGAAGCTTTCTTT. Its protein product is CASSSLDRGTEAFF.

This rearrangement joins TRBV2 to TRBJ2-1; D perhaps matches TRBD2 (7 bases). Germline V gene data show CDR1 as SNHLY and CDR2 as FYNNEI. Trimming took off 6 bases at V and 3 bases at J, with 21 bases between the two ends. CDR3 length: 17 residues. CDR3 loop: CASRDRTGRISYNEQFF. In DNA, the CDR3 is TGTGCCAGCAGGGACAGAACCGGGAGGATAAGCTACAATGAGCAGTTCTTC. The full variable domain, its missing parts supplied by reference TRBV2 and TRBJ2-1, is EPEVTQTPSHQVTQMGQEVILRCVPISNHLYFYWYRQILGQKVEFLVSFYNNEISEKSEIFDDQFSVERPDGSNFTLKIRSTKLEDSAMYFCASRDRTGRISYNEQFFGPGTRLTVL.

This clone has just one count. The J gene is TRBJ2-7, the V gene TRBV18; TRBD1 matches at 8 bases. The CDR3 runs to 15 residues. V trimming: 3 bases; J trimming: 5 bases; junction bases outside the gene matches: 9. The germline V gene has CDR1 KGHSH and CDR2 LQKENI. CDR3 sequence (DNA): TGTGCCAGCTCACCCCGGTCAGGGGGCATCCACGAGCAGTACTTC. It codes for CASSPRSGGIHEQYF.

For the CDR3, the DNA is TGCGCCAGCAGCGCGGGGGGGTCCTACGAGCAGTACTTC. This sequence encodes CASSAGGSYEQYF. The rearrangement links TRBV5-1 to TRBJ2-7; 9 bases match TRBD2. V shed 4 bases and J 1 base; nucleotides not matched to a gene: 0. The CDR3 has 13 amino acids. The germline CDR1 and CDR2 sequences are SGHRS and YFSETQ.

The chain couples TRBV10-3 to TRBJ1-1, with 10 bases fitting TRBD1. The germline V gene has CDR1 ENHRY and CDR2 SYGVKD. This CDR3 region has 15 residues. The V and J ends lost 3 bases and 5 bases, in that order; junction bases with no gene match: 6. The CDR3 loop reads CAISDPGQGWTEAFF. CDR3 bases: TGTGCCATCAGTGACCCGGGACAGGGGTGGACTGAAGCTTTCTTT.

The table lists this clone with a count of one. This chain joins TRBV6-4 and TRBJ1-1, with a possible D match to TRBD1 (5 bases). Germline lookup yields CDR1 MRHNA and CDR2 SNTAGT. The CDR3 is 14 amino acids. Deletions cut 2 bases from V and 4 bases from J, with 11 bases between. CDR3: CASSDRGGGTEAFF. CDR3 bases: TGTGCCAGCAGTGACAGGGGTGGGGGCACTGAAGCTTTCTTT.

The chain has TRBV7-8 and TRBJ2-7; the match to TRBD1 covers 9 bases. Germline V CDR1 and CDR2: SGHVS, FQNEAQ. This CDR3 is built from 15 residues. V lost 3 bases to trimming and J lost 1 base; unmatched junction nucleotides: 4. The CDR3 DNA sequence: TGTGCCAGCAGCTTCGCCGGGACAGGGTCCTACGAGCAGTACTTC. Translating it yields CASSFAGTGSYEQYF.

This CDR3 reads CASRQEPGLHSKNIQYF. DNA of the CDR3: TGCGCCAGCAGGCAAGAGCCGGGACTGCATTCCAAAAACATTCAGTACTTC. The chain uses TRBV5-1 and TRBJ2-4; TRBD2 might be the D (6 bases). The CDR3 is 17 amino acids. V lost 5 bases and J 2 bases, leaving 20 bases between the germline ends. Germline V gene lookup returns CDR1 SGHRS and CDR2 YFSETQ.

The V gene is TRBV4-3, the J gene TRBJ2-2; unclear D gene. V was shortened by 0 bases and J by 1 base, with 12 bases between the two germline ends. The CDR3 length is 17 residues. CDR1 LGHNA and CDR2 YSLEER come from the germline V gene. Here the CDR3 DNA reads TGCGCCAGCAGCCAAGATAGACGCACACTGAACACCGGGGAGCTGTTTTTT. This gives the protein CASSQDRRTLNTGELFF.

As regards this clone: Mismatch with germline at one junction end may stem from a read error. The chain employs TRBV9 and TRBJ2-2; D not certain. CDR3 length equals 12 residues. The germline V gene has CDR1 SGDLS and CDR2 YYNGEE. This CDR3 reads CASRVGDGELFF. CDR3 sequence (DNA): TGTGCCAGCAGGGTAGGAGACGGGGAGCTGTTTTTT. The full variable domain, completed using reference TRBV9 and TRBJ2-2, is DSGVTQTPKHLITATGQRVTLRCSPRSGDLSVYWYQQSLDQGLQFLIQYYNGEERAKGNILERFSAQQFPDLHSELNLSSLELGDSALYFCASRVGDGELFFGEGSRLTVL.

The chain has TRBV7-8 and TRBJ2-3; possible D gene TRBD2, 6 bases. The CDR3 runs to 16 residues. CDR1 SGHVS and CDR2 FQNEAQ come from the germline V gene. The V end was cut by 0 bases, the J end by 2 bases, with 12 bases between. This CDR3 reads CASSLAWTTTTDTQYF. The CDR3 DNA reads as TGTGCCAGCAGCTTAGCGTGGACTACTACCACAGATACGCAGTATTTT.

The V gene is TRBV7-9, the J gene TRBJ1-1; no clear D. Germline values: CDR1 SEHNR, CDR2 FQNEAQ (reference sequence). V lost 5 bases and J 1 base, leaving 14 bases between the germline ends. The CDR3 covers 15 residues. CDR3 sequence reads: CASSPGGGRNTEAFF. The CDR3 DNA is TGTGCCAGCAGCCCCGGAGGAGGGAGGAACACTGAAGCTTTCTTT.

The genes are TRBV7-9 and TRBJ1-1, with 9 bases lining up with TRBD1. CDR1 is SEHNR, CDR2 FQNEAQ, per germline (reference sequence). V shed 4 bases and J 5 bases; nucleotides not matched to a gene: 8. This CDR3 has 15 residues. CDR3 DNA sequence: TGTGCCAGCAGCTCCTTGGGAGACAGGGGGACTGAAGCTTTCTTT. Its protein product is CASSSLGDRGTEAFF.